This T cell receptor (beta chain) comes out of a study of glioma-infiltrating T cells after dendritic cell vaccination. The wider study: Three intradermal dendritic cell vaccine injections were given every two weeks.

V lost 8 bases and J 4 bases, leaving 18 bases between the germline ends. Per germline, CDR1 ENHRY and CDR2 SYGVKD. The CDR3 has 14 amino acids. Amplification used 60 V beta primers and 13 J beta primers. Profiling relied on immunoSEQ multiplex PCR, and the TCRdb table lists in-frame clones only, not all of them. The sample has nearly 85,000 clones; roughly 89% are singletons. All glioblastoma patients lacked an isocitrate dehydrogenase mutation. In its sample, this clone was seen once. The chain couples TRBV10-3 to TRBJ2-7; D might be TRBD2 (5 bases). Sequences were derived from blood, sampled before dendritic cell vaccination. This sequence was found in a human donor with glioblastoma. In DNA form, the CDR3 reads TGTGCCATCTCTCCGCCAGGCCGCGGGTACGAGCAGTACTTC. Translating it yields CAISPPGRGYEQYF.